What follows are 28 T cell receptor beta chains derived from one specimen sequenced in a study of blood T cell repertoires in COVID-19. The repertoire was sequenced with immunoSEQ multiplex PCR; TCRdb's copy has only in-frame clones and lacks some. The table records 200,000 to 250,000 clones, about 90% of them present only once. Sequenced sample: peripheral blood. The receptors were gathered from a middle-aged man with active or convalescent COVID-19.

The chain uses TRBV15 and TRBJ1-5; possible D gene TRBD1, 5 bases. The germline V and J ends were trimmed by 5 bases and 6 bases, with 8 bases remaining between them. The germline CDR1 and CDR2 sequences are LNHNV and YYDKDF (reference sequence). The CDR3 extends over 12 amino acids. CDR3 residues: CATSVQGQPQHF. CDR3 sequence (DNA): TGTGCCACCAGCGTCCAGGGTCAGCCCCAGCATTTT. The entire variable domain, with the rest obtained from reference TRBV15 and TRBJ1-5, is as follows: DAMVIQNPRYQVTQFGKPVTLSCSQTLNHNVMYWYQQKSSQAPKLLFHYYDKDFNNEADTPDNFQSRRPNTSFCFLDIRSPGLGDTAMYLCATSVQGQPQHFGDGTRLSIL.

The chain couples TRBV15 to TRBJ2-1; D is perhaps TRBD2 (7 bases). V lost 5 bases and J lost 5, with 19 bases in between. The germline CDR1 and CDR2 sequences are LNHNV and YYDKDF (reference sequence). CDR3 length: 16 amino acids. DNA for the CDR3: TGTGCCACCAGCTCACCGCCGGGGGGCCCGGACAATGAGCAGTTCTTC. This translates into CATSSPPGGPDNEQFF.

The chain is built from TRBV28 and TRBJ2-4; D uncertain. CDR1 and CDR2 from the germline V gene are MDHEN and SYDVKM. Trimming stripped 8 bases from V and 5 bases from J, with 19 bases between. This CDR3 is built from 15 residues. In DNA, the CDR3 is TGTGCCAGCCTCACGCCGAGGCCGTCAGAAAACATTCAGTACTTC. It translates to CASLTPRPSENIQYF.

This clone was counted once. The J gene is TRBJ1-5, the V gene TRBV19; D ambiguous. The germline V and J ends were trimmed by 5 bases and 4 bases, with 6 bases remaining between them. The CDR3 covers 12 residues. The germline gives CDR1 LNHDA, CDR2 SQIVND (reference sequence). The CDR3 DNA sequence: TGTGCCAGTAGTCCCTTGAATCAGCCCCAGCATTTT. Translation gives CASSPLNQPQHF.

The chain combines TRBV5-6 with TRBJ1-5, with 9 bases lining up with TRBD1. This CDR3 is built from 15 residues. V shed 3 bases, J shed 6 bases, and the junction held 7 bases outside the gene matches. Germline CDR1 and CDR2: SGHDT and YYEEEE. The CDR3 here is CASSWGQGRSQPQHF. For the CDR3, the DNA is TGTGCCAGCAGCTGGGGACAGGGCCGGAGTCAGCCCCAGCATTTT.

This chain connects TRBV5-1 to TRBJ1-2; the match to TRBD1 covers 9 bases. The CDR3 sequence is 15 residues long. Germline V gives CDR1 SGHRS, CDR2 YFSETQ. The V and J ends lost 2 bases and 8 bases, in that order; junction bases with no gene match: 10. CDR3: CASSFPGQGPRGYTF. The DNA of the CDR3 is TGCGCCAGCAGCTTTCCAGGACAGGGGCCGCGGGGCTACACCTTC. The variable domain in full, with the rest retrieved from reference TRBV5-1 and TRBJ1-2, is KAGVTQTPRYLIKTRGQQVTLSCSPISGHRSVSWYQQTPGQGLQFLFEYFSETQRNKGNFPGRFSGRQFSNSRSEMNVSTLELGDSALYLCASSFPGQGPRGYTFGSGTRLTVV.

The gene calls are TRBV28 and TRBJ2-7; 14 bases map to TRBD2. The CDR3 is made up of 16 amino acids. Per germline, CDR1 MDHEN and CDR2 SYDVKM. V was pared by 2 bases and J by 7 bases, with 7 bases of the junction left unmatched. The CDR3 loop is CASSLPPGLAGVEQYF. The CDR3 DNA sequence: TGTGCCAGCAGTTTACCACCGGGACTAGCGGGAGTAGAGCAGTACTTC. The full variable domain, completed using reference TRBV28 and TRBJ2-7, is DVKVTQSSRYLVKRTGEKVFLECVQDMDHENMFWYRQDPGLGLRLIYFSYDVKMKEKGDIPEGYSVSREKKERFSLILESASTNQTSMYLCASSLPPGLAGVEQYFGPGTRLTVT.

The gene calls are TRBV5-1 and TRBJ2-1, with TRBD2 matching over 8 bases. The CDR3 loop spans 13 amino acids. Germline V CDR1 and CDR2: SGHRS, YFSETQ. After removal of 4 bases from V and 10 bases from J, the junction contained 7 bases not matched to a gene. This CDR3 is CASSQSGGLEQFF. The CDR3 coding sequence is TGCGCCAGCAGCCAGAGCGGGGGCCTGGAGCAGTTCTTC. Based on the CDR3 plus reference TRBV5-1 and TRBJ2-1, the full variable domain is KAGVTQTPRYLIKTRGQQVTLSCSPISGHRSVSWYQQTPGQGLQFLFEYFSETQRNKGNFPGRFSGRQFSNSRSEMNVSTLELGDSALYLCASSQSGGLEQFFGPGTRLTVL.

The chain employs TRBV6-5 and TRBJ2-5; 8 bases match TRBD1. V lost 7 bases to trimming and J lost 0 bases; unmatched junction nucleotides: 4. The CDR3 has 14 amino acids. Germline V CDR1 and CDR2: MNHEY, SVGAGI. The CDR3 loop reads CASNTGGHQETQYF. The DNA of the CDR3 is TGTGCCAGCAACACAGGGGGGCACCAAGAGACCCAGTACTTC.

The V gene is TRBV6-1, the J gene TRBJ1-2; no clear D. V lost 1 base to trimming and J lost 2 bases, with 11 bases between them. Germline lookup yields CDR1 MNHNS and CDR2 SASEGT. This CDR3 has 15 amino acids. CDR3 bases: TGTGCCAGCAGTGAAGGGGCCTCCAGGAACTATGGCTACACCTTC. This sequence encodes CASSEGASRNYGYTF.

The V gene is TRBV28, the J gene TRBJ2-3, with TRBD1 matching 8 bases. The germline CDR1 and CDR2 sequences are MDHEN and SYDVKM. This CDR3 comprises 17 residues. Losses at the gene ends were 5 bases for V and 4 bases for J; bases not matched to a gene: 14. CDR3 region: CASSPSGTGGPSDTQYF. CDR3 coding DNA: TGTGCCAGCAGTCCCTCAGGGACAGGCGGGCCCTCAGATACGCAGTATTTT.

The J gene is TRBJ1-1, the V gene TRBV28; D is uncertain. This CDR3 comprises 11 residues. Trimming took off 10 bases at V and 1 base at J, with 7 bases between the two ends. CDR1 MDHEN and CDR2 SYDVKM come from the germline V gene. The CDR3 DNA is TGTGCCACCCTAGAGAACACTGAAGCTTTCTTT. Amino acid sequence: CATLENTEAFF.

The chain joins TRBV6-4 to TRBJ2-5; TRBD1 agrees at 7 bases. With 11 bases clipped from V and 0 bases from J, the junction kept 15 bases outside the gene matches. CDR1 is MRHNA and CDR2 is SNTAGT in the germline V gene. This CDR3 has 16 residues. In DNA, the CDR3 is TGTGCCCCCCCCCACAGGACAGGACAAGACCAAGAGACCCAGTACTTC. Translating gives CAPPHRTGQDQETQYF.

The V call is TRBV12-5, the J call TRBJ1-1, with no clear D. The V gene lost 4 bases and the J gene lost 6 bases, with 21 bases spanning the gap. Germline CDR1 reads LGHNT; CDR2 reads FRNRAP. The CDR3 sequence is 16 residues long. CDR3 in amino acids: CASGSPPPAASAEAFF. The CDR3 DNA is TGTGCTAGTGGTTCCCCCCCTCCGGCGGCATCGGCTGAAGCTTTCTTT.

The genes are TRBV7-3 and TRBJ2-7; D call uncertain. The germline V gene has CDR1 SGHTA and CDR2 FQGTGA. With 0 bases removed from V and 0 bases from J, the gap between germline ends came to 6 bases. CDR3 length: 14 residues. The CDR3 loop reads CASSLTHSSYEQYF. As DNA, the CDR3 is TGTGCCAGCAGCTTAACACATTCCTCCTACGAGCAGTACTTC. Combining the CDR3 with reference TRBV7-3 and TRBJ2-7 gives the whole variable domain GAGVSQTPSNKVTEKGKYVELRCDPISGHTALYWYRQSLGQGPEFLIYFQGTGAADDSGLPNDRFFAVRPEGSVSTLKIQRTERGDSAVYLCASSLTHSSYEQYFGPGTRLTVT.

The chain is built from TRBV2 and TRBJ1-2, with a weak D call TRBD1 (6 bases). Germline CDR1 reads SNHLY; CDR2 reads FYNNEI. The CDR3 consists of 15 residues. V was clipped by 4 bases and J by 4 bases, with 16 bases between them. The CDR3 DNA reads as TGTGCCAGCAGTGTCAGGCAGGGGACGACCTATGGCTACACCTTC. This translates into CASSVRQGTTYGYTF.

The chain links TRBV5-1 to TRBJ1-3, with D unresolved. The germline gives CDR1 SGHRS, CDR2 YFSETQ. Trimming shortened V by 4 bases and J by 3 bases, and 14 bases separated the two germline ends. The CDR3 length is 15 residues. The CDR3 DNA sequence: TGCGCCAGCAGCACGACTGTCGTCTATGGAAACACCATATATTTT. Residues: CASSTTVVYGNTIYF.

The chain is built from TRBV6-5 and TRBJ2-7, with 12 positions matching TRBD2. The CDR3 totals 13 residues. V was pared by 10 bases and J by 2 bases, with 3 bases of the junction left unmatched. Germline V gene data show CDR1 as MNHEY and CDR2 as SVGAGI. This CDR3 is CATRLAGAYEQYF. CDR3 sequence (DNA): TGTGCCACCAGACTAGCGGGGGCCTACGAGCAGTACTTC.

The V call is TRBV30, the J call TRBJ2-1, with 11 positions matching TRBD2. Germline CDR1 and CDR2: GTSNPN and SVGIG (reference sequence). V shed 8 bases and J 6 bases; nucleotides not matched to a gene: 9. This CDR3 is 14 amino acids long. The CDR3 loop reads CAGSEGLAANEQFF. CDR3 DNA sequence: TGTGCCGGCTCGGAGGGACTAGCGGCCAATGAGCAGTTCTTC.

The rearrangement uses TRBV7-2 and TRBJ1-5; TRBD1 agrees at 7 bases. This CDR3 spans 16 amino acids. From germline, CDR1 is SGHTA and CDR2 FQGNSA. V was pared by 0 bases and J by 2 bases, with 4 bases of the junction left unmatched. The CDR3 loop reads CASSLAGTVRNQPQHF. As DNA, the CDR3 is TGTGCCAGCAGCTTAGCGGGGACAGTCCGCAATCAGCCCCAGCATTTT.

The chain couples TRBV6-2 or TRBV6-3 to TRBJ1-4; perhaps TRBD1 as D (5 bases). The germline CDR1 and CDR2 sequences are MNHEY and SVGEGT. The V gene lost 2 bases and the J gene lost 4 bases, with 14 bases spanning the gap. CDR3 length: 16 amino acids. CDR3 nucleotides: TGTGCCAGCAGTTACGCACCACAGGAAATTAATGAAAAACTGTTTTTT. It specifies CASSYAPQEINEKLFF.

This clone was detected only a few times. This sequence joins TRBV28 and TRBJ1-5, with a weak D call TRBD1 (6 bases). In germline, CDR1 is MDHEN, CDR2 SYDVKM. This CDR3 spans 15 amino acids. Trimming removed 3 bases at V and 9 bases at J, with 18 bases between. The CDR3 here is CASSFMTGDIGPQHF. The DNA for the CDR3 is TGTGCCAGCAGTTTTATGACAGGAGATATTGGGCCCCAGCATTTT.

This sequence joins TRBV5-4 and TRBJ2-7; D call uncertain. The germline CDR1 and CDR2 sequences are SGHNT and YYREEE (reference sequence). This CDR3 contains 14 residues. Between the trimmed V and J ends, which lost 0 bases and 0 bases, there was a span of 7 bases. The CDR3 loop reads CASSLDHSSYEQYF. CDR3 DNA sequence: TGTGCCAGCAGCTTGGATCACAGCTCCTACGAGCAGTACTTC.

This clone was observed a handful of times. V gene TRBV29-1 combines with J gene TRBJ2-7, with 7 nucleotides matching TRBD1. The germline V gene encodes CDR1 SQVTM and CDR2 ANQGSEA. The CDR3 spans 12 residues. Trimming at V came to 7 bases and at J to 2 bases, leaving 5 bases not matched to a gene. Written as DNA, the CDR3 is TGCAGCGCTAACAGGGGCACCTACGAGCAGTACTTC. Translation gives CSANRGTYEQYF.

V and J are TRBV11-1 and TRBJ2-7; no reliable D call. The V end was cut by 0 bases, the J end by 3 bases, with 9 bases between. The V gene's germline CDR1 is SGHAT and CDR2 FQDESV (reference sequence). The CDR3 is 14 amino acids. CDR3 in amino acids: CASSLANTNYEQYF. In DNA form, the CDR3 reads TGTGCCAGCAGCTTAGCGAACACGAACTACGAGCAGTACTTC. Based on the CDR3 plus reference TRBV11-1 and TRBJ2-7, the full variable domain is EAEVAQSPRYKITEKSQAVAFWCDPISGHATLYWYRQILGQGPELLVQFQDESVVDDSQLPKDRFSAERLKGVDSTLKIQPAELGDSAMYLCASSLANTNYEQYFGPGTRLTVT.

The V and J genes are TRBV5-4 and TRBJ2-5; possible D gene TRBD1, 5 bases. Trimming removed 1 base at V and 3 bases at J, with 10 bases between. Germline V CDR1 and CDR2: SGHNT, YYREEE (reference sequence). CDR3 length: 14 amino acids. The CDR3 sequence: CASSLRGGEETQYF. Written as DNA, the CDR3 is TGTGCCAGCAGCTTGAGGGGTGGAGAAGAGACCCAGTACTTC. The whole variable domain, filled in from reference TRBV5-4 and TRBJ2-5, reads ETGVTQSPTHLIKTRGQQVTLRCSSQSGHNTVSWYQQALGQGPQFIFQYYREEENGRGNFPPRFSGLQFPNYSSELNVNALELDDSALYLCASSLRGGEETQYFGPGTRLLVL.

Written as DNA, the CDR3 is TGTGCCAGTAGTACGGGACAGGTCTATAATTCACCCCTCCACTTT. Protein sequence: CASSTGQVYNSPLHF. The chain joins TRBV19 to TRBJ1-6, with 8 bases matching TRBD1. Germline-derived CDR1 and CDR2 are LNHDA and SQIVND (reference sequence). This CDR3 is 15 amino acids long. V lost 4 bases, J lost 3 bases, and 2 bases stayed unmatched.

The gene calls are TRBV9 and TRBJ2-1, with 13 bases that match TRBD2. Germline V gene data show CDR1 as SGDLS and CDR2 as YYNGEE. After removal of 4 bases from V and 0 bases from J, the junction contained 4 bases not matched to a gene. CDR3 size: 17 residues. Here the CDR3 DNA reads TGTGCCAGCAGCTTCAGGACTAGCGGGGGCTCCTACAATGAGCAGTTCTTC. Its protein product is CASSFRTSGGSYNEQFF.